The text below deals with one T cell receptor (beta chain). Its target is unknown. United States facilities provided treatment to all participants with HIV. These data belong to a study of long-term antiretroviral therapy in people with HIV. Study at large: Initial samples were collected about a decade before the 2015 immediate-ART recommendation.

A v3.0 immunoSEQ assay was performed at survey level. Data came from immunoSEQ multiplex PCR; TCRdb stores just in-frame clones and leaves some out. This sample yields about 14,000 clones, of which roughly 77% are seen a single time; about 30% belongs to the top ten. Findings and caveats of the study: CDR3 lengths in HIV samples spanned a narrower range than controls. Relative to transplant donor controls, diversity remained lower despite increasing after ART.

Per the germline V gene, CDR1 is LNHDA and CDR2 is SQIVND (reference sequence). The CDR3 loop spans 14 amino acids. The V end lost 3 bases, the J end lost 6 bases, and 12 bases lay between the germline ends. The receptor's source is a middle-aged man with HIV. Sequences were derived from unsorted PBMCs, sampled 3.1 years after starting antiretroviral therapy. This rearrangement joins TRBV19 to TRBJ1-5; no definite D call. The CDR3 DNA reads as TGTGCCAGTAGTATCGGGGAGTCGAGTCAGCCCCAGCATTTT. It specifies CASSIGESSQPQHF.